The next 18 T cell receptor beta chains were all read from a single sample in a study of CD8 T cells in Susac syndrome. After extraction with the RNeasy kit, roughly 0.45 to 1 ug of the RNA was reverse transcribed using random hexamers. TCRdb ran MiXCR on the immunoSEQ multiplex PCR reads and lists one entry per CDR3 protein. The sample holds about 210,000 distinct CDR3 sequences, around 93% seen once. Material for sequencing was CD4+ T cells from PBMCs. The receptors shown here come from a human donor with Susac syndrome.

The chain has TRBV7-9 and TRBJ2-7, with 7 bases that match TRBD1. The CDR3 totals 14 residues. V dropped 1 base and J dropped 3; count of bases not matched to a gene: 3. Germline assignment: CDR1 SEHNR and CDR2 FQNEAQ (reference sequence). The CDR3 reads CASSLGGGGYEQYF. In DNA, the CDR3 is TGTGCCAGCAGCTTAGGAGGGGGCGGCTACGAGCAGTACTTC.

This chain links TRBV7-2 with TRBJ1-2; D unresolved. Trimming shortened V by 5 bases and J by 6 bases, and 13 bases separated the two germline ends. Germline V gene sequence: CDR1 SGHTA, CDR2 FQGNSA. CDR3 length equals 13 residues. CDR3 sequence (DNA): TGTGCCAGCAGCGCTCAAAGCGAGAATGGCTACACCTTC. This sequence encodes CASSAQSENGYTF.

The rearrangement links TRBV20-1 to TRBJ2-5; possibly TRBD2 for D (6 bases). Trimming removed 4 bases at V and 5 bases at J, with 20 bases between. This CDR3 comprises 15 residues. Germline V CDR1 and CDR2: DFQATT, SNEGSKA (reference sequence). The CDR3 sequence is CSATRDPGVYETQYF. Written as DNA, the CDR3 is TGCAGTGCTACCCGAGATCCGGGGGTATACGAGACCCAGTACTTC.

CDR3 sequence reads: CSVNGRARGRMGTEAFF. The CDR3, as DNA: TGCAGCGTCAACGGCCGCGCTAGGGGACGAATGGGGACTGAAGCTTTCTTT. The chain employs TRBV29-1 and TRBJ1-1, with D perhaps TRBD1 (5 bases). Germline V gene data show CDR1 as SQVTM and CDR2 as ANQGSEA. The CDR3 runs to 17 residues. Trimming pared 6 bases from V and 5 bases from J, leaving 28 bases between.

This clonotype turned up a few times. V is TRBV11-2 and J is TRBJ1-6, with D perhaps TRBD1 (6 bases). Germline values: CDR1 SGHAT, CDR2 FQNNGV. The CDR3 length is 14 residues. Trimming pared 5 bases from V and 13 bases from J, leaving 18 bases between. CDR3 sequence reads: CASSGGGVGAPLHF. CDR3 DNA sequence: TGTGCCAGCAGCGGGGGCGGCGTGGGGGCTCCCCTCCACTTT.

This clonotype is a singleton in its sample. This rearrangement joins TRBV18 to TRBJ1-1; a weak D match, TRBD1 (5 bases). Germline assignment: CDR1 KGHSH and CDR2 LQKENI. This CDR3 comprises 15 residues. V lost 6 bases, J lost 3 bases, and 17 bases lay in between. The CDR3 sequence: CASSRVDISDTEAFF. DNA of the CDR3: TGTGCCAGCTCCAGGGTGGACATCTCGGACACTGAAGCTTTCTTT.

CDR3: CASSRLTEAFF. CDR3 DNA sequence: TGTGCCAGCAGCCGTCTCACTGAAGCTTTCTTT. The chain uses TRBV28 and TRBJ1-1; D call uncertain. V was pared by 6 bases and J by 4 bases, with 6 bases between. Germline V CDR1 and CDR2: MDHEN, SYDVKM. The CDR3 length is 11 residues.

CDR3 sequence: CASSYSRLLLRGYTF. CDR3 bases: TGTGCCAGCAGTTACTCGAGACTGCTTTTGAGAGGCTACACCTTC. The V and J genes are TRBV6-5 and TRBJ1-2, with no clear D. Germline V gene data show CDR1 as MNHEY and CDR2 as SVGAGI. V was shortened by 0 bases and J by 8 bases, with 16 bases between the two germline ends. The CDR3 has 15 residues.

The chain employs TRBV9 and TRBJ1-1; D unresolved. The CDR3 runs to 13 residues. Germline loops: CDR1 SGDLS, CDR2 YYNGEE. V gave up 4 bases and J gave up 2 bases, with 9 bases separating them. CDR3 loop: CASSPHSNTEAFF. The CDR3 DNA sequence: TGTGCCAGCAGCCCCCACAGTAACACTGAAGCTTTCTTT.

The rearrangement uses TRBV7-3 and TRBJ2-3; 13 nucleotides align to TRBD2. From germline, CDR1 is SGHTA and CDR2 FQGTGA. CDR3 length equals 17 residues. The ends lost 4 bases at V and 2 bases at J; junction bases unmatched: 6. This chain's CDR3 is CASSSQTSGGHTDTQYF. The DNA for the CDR3 is TGTGCCAGCAGCTCCCAGACTAGCGGGGGGCACACAGATACGCAGTATTTT.

The chain employs TRBV28 and TRBJ2-7; weak D call: TRBD2 (6 bases). The CDR3 spans 12 residues. V was pared by 3 bases and J by 5 bases, with 8 bases between. CDR1 and CDR2 from the germline V gene are MDHEN and SYDVKM. Here the CDR3 reads CASSLEGDEQYF. DNA of the CDR3: TGTGCCAGCAGTTTGGAGGGTGACGAGCAGTACTTC.

This chain joins TRBV10-3 and TRBJ2-7, with TRBD1 identical over 7 bases. Germline V CDR1 and CDR2: ENHRY, SYGVKD. The CDR3 sequence is 14 residues long. Trimming at V came to 0 bases and at J to 2 bases, leaving 1 base not matched to a gene. The CDR3 DNA follows: TGTGCCATCAGTGAGTCTGACAGGGCCTACGAGCAGTACTTC. Protein: CAISESDRAYEQYF.

This chain links TRBV30 with TRBJ2-7; 7 bases map to TRBD1. V trimming: 0 bases; J trimming: 3 bases; junction bases outside the gene matches: 8. The length of the CDR3 is 15 residues. The germline gives CDR1 GTSNPN, CDR2 SVGIG (reference sequence). DNA of the CDR3: TGTGCCTGGAGTGTACCAGGGACAGAGCTCTACGAGCAGTACTTC. Protein product: CAWSVPGTELYEQYF.

The chain joins TRBV11-2 to TRBJ2-1; 8 bases are a match to TRBD2. The ends lost 5 bases at V and 6 bases at J; junction bases unmatched: 6. The CDR3 runs 14 residues. The germline CDR1 and CDR2 sequences are SGHAT and FQNNGV. CDR3 nucleotides: TGTGCCAGCAGCCTTGTCGGGGGGGCCAATGAGCAGTTCTTC. Protein sequence: CASSLVGGANEQFF.

This chain uses TRBV5-4 with TRBJ1-1, with a weak D call TRBD1 (6 bases). The CDR3 loop spans 15 amino acids. Trimming pared 0 bases from V and 5 bases from J, leaving 14 bases between. Germline assignment: CDR1 SGHNT and CDR2 YYREEE (reference sequence). For the CDR3, the DNA is TGTGCCAGCAGCTTGGATGGTAGAACAGGGACTGAAGCTTTCTTT. It is translated as CASSLDGRTGTEAFF.

The gene calls are TRBV20-1 and TRBJ2-7; 7 bases align to TRBD1. Germline values: CDR1 DFQATT, CDR2 SNEGSKA (reference sequence). Trimming at V came to 2 bases and at J to 2 bases, leaving 6 bases not matched to a gene. The CDR3 has 14 residues. The CDR3 DNA reads as TGCAGTGCTAGAAAACCGGGACAGCCCTACGAGCAGTACTTC. Its translation: CSARKPGQPYEQYF.

V gene TRBV28 combines with J gene TRBJ2-1; TRBD2 agrees at 13 bases. CDR3 length equals 15 residues. The trim removed 6 bases at V and 6 bases at J, leaving 5 bases unmatched. CDR1 MDHEN and CDR2 SYDVKM come from the germline V gene. CDR3 DNA sequence: TGTGCCAGCAGGCCCACTAGCGGGGGGGGCAATGAGCAGTTCTTC. It is translated as CASRPTSGGGNEQFF.

This rearrangement joins TRBV2 to TRBJ2-7; D is unclear. The CDR3 runs 15 residues. Germline lookup yields CDR1 SNHLY and CDR2 FYNNEI. V lost 1 base, J lost 0 bases, and 10 bases lay in between. This chain's CDR3 is CASSEVVSYSYEQYF. The CDR3 DNA sequence: TGTGCCAGCAGTGAAGTCGTAAGTTACTCCTACGAGCAGTACTTC.